Below, 31 T cell receptor beta chains from the same sample are listed, as sequenced in a study of blood T cell repertoires in COVID-19. Libraries were prepared by immunoSEQ multiplex PCR; TCRdb keeps only in-frame clonotypes and omits some of them. Counted here are roughly 280,000 clones, roughly 90% occurring once; the ten biggest clones make up about 10%. Sequences were obtained from peripheral blood. The receptors were gathered from a woman aged 25 to 45 with COVID-19, enrolled during active disease.

This rearrangement joins TRBV28 to TRBJ1-6; D perhaps matches TRBD1 (5 bases). The CDR3 is 15 residues long. The V and J ends lost 3 bases and 9 bases respectively, with 15 bases between them. The germline V gene encodes CDR1 MDHEN and CDR2 SYDVKM. Here the CDR3 DNA reads TGTGCCAGCAGTTTCGAGGAGGGTAGGGGTTCACCCCTCCACTTT. Translation: CASSFEEGRGSPLHF.

The chain carries TRBV2 and TRBJ1-6; 9 bases are shared with TRBD1. J was trimmed by 9 bases and V by 5 bases; bases with no gene match: 5. The CDR3 spans 14 residues. Per germline, CDR1 SNHLY and CDR2 FYNNEI. For the CDR3, the DNA is TGTGCCAGCAGTCGACGGGACAGGGTTTCACCCCTCCACTTT. This sequence encodes CASSRRDRVSPLHF.

The chain links TRBV12-3 or TRBV12-4 to TRBJ1-4; D is perhaps TRBD1 (5 bases). This CDR3 spans 13 amino acids. Between the trimmed V and J ends, which lost 6 bases and 8 bases, there was a span of 13 bases. The CDR3 protein is CASSRGGEEKLFF. The CDR3 DNA follows: TGTGCCAGCAGCCGCGGGGGGGAGGAAAAACTGTTTTTT.

This clone was seen only once. The chain links TRBV30 to TRBJ1-5; TRBD1 is a possible D gene (6 bases). The CDR3 is 15 residues long. Germline-derived CDR1 and CDR2 are GTSNPN and SVGIG (reference sequence). Trimming took off 4 bases at V and 2 bases at J, with 15 bases between the two ends. CDR3 nucleotide sequence: TGTGCCTGGATTAGGGGGATAAGGGGCAATCAGCCCCAGCATTTT. Protein sequence: CAWIRGIRGNQPQHF. Full variable domain (rest looked up from reference TRBV30 and TRBJ1-5): SQTIHQWPATLVQPVGSPLSLECTVEGTSNPNLYWYRQAAGRGLQLLFYSVGIGQISSEVPQNLSASRPQDRQFILSSKKLLLSDSGFYLCAWIRGIRGNQPQHFGDGTRLSIL.

J is TRBJ2-1 and V is TRBV5-1; 10 bases match TRBD2. There are 16 residues in the CDR3. The V segment lost 0 bases and the J segment 7 bases; nucleotides outside the gene matches: 7. Germline V lookup: CDR1 SGHRS, CDR2 YFSETQ. DNA of the CDR3: TGCGCCAGCAGCTTGGGAGACGAGCGGGAGGGAAATGAGCAGTTCTTC. Translation: CASSLGDEREGNEQFF.

The V gene is TRBV20-1, the J gene TRBJ1-2; TRBD1 matches at 7 bases. V lost 8 bases to trimming and J lost 8 bases; unmatched junction nucleotides: 8. The CDR3 runs to 11 residues. Germline CDR1 DFQATT, CDR2 SNEGSKA (reference sequence). This CDR3 is CSPTGVRGYTF. Here the CDR3 DNA reads TGCAGTCCTACAGGGGTCCGGGGCTACACCTTC.

The gene calls are TRBV6-5 and TRBJ1-2; 8 nucleotides agree with TRBD1. This CDR3 is 13 amino acids long. The germline V gene has CDR1 MNHEY and CDR2 SVGAGI. Trimming took 7 bases from V and 8 from J; bases not matched to a gene: 9. The CDR3 DNA is TGTGCCAGCACCCAGACAGGGGAAGGGGGCTACACCTTC. As protein: CASTQTGEGGYTF.

The J gene is TRBJ2-7, the V gene TRBV2, with 12 bases identical to TRBD2. J lost 4 bases, V lost 4 bases, and 8 bases had no gene match. The CDR3 totals 16 residues. Germline CDR1 SNHLY, CDR2 FYNNEI. In nucleotides, the CDR3 is TGTGCCAGCAGTGGGGCGCGTGGACTAGCGGGATACGAGCAGTACTTC. Encoded protein: CASSGARGLAGYEQYF. Full variable domain (remainder filled in from reference TRBV2 and TRBJ2-7): EPEVTQTPSHQVTQMGQEVILRCVPISNHLYFYWYRQILGQKVEFLVSFYNNEISEKSEIFDDQFSVERPDGSNFTLKIRSTKLEDSAMYFCASSGARGLAGYEQYFGPGTRLTVT.

This chain connects TRBV7-2 to TRBJ2-7; TRBD2 aligns across 9 bases. The trim removed 1 base at V and 2 bases at J, leaving 3 bases unmatched. CDR3 length: 15 residues. The germline V gene encodes CDR1 SGHTA and CDR2 FQGNSA. In nucleotides, the CDR3 is TGTGCCAGCAGCTTAGGGGGCGGGAGGGCCTACGAGCAGTACTTC. Residues: CASSLGGGRAYEQYF.

The table lists this clone with a count of one. The chain recombines TRBV7-3 with TRBJ2-2, with TRBD2 matching 7 bases. The CDR3 has 13 residues. Germline V CDR1 and CDR2: SGHTA, FQGTGA. With V trimmed by 3 bases and J by 6 bases, 1 base remained unmatched. The DNA of the CDR3 is TGTGCCAGCAGCTTTACTAGCGCCGGGGAGCTGTTTTTT. Residues: CASSFTSAGELFF.

This CDR3 reads CASSLSQGDTDTQYF. The CDR3, as DNA: TGTGCCAGCAGCTTATCGCAAGGGGACACAGATACGCAGTATTTT. The gene calls are TRBV7-3 and TRBJ2-3, with D possibly TRBD1 on 5 matching bases. The CDR3 is 15 residues long. The germline V gene encodes CDR1 SGHTA and CDR2 FQGTGA. V gave up 2 bases and J gave up 2 bases, with 11 bases separating them. Combining the CDR3 with reference TRBV7-3 and TRBJ2-3 gives the whole variable domain GAGVSQTPSNKVTEKGKYVELRCDPISGHTALYWYRQSLGQGPEFLIYFQGTGAADDSGLPNDRFFAVRPEGSVSTLKIQRTERGDSAVYLCASSLSQGDTDTQYFGPGTRLTVL.

This chain joins TRBV19 and TRBJ2-7; 7 bases line up with TRBD1. Per germline, CDR1 LNHDA and CDR2 SQIVND (reference sequence). Unmatched junction bases numbered 11, after V lost 3 bases and J lost 6 bases. There are 15 residues in the CDR3. The CDR3 here is CASSIRARGFIEQYF. CDR3 bases: TGTGCCAGTAGTATCCGGGCCAGGGGGTTTATCGAGCAGTACTTC.

This clone was detected a few times. The V and J genes are TRBV5-1 and TRBJ2-1; D gene uncertain. The V and J ends lost 2 bases and 5 bases respectively, with 11 bases between them. The germline gives CDR1 SGHRS, CDR2 YFSETQ. The CDR3 is 14 residues long. The CDR3 reads CASSFNYKNNEQFF. The CDR3 DNA reads as TGCGCCAGCAGCTTCAACTATAAGAACAATGAGCAGTTCTTC.

This chain uses TRBV6-5 with TRBJ2-7, with 10 bases lining up with TRBD1. J lost 3 bases, V lost 2 bases, and 1 base had no gene match. The CDR3 covers 14 residues. From germline, CDR1 is MNHEY and CDR2 SVGAGI. Written as DNA, the CDR3 is TGTGCCAGCAGTTACGGACAGGGGGACTACGAGCAGTACTTC. This encodes CASSYGQGDYEQYF.

The chain recombines TRBV28 with TRBJ1-5; 8 bases agree with TRBD1. The germline CDR1 and CDR2 sequences are MDHEN and SYDVKM. The trim removed 5 bases at V and 1 base at J, leaving 10 bases unmatched. This CDR3 has 17 amino acids. This CDR3 reads CASSPQIQGASNQPQHF. CDR3 bases: TGTGCCAGCAGTCCTCAAATTCAGGGGGCAAGCAATCAGCCCCAGCATTTT.

The rearrangement links TRBV5-1 to TRBJ2-7; 7 bases match TRBD2. V gave up 5 bases and J gave up 0 bases; unmatched junction bases: 8. CDR1 is SGHRS, CDR2 YFSETQ, per germline. The CDR3 has 15 residues. The CDR3 sequence is CASRTGTTSSYEQYF. The CDR3 nucleotides are TGCGCCAGCAGGACCGGGACTACGAGCTCCTACGAGCAGTACTTC.

The rearrangement links TRBV29-1 to TRBJ1-1; 9 positions match TRBD1. This CDR3 spans 13 amino acids. V was clipped by 5 bases and J by 4 bases; unmatched bases: 5. The germline gives CDR1 SQVTM, CDR2 ANQGSEA. The CDR3 coding sequence is TGCAGCGTTACACAGGGGGCGTTCACTGAAGCTTTCTTT. Residues: CSVTQGAFTEAFF.

The V gene is TRBV5-5, the J gene TRBJ2-1, with 13 bases identical to TRBD2. This CDR3 contains 16 residues. The V gene end was trimmed by 0 bases and the J gene end by 8 bases; junction bases not matched to a gene: 5. Germline CDR1 is SGHKS and CDR2 is YYEKEE (reference sequence). CDR3: CASSLGLAGGLDEQFF. The CDR3 region has the DNA TGTGCCAGCAGCTTGGGACTAGCGGGAGGTTTGGATGAGCAGTTCTTC.

This chain joins TRBV28 and TRBJ2-3, with a possible D match to TRBD1 (6 bases). CDR1 is MDHEN, CDR2 SYDVKM, per germline. There are 15 residues in the CDR3. V shed 6 bases and J shed 0 bases, with 13 bases lying between them. The CDR3 here is CASSLQGSSTDTQYF. The CDR3 nucleotides are TGTGCCAGCAGCCTACAGGGCTCTAGCACAGATACGCAGTATTTT.

The chain employs TRBV28 and TRBJ2-1; D gene unclear. CDR1 is MDHEN and CDR2 is SYDVKM in the germline V gene. This CDR3 is 13 amino acids long. The V and J ends lost 3 bases and 6 bases respectively, with 9 bases between them. CDR3 nucleotide sequence: TGTGCCAGCAGTTTTAGGCCAGGCAATGAGCAGTTCTTC. Its translation: CASSFRPGNEQFF.

This chain links TRBV28 with TRBJ1-3, with a possible D match to TRBD1 (6 bases). CDR3 length: 16 residues. V was shortened by 6 bases and J by 0 bases, with 15 bases between the two germline ends. In germline, CDR1 is MDHEN, CDR2 SYDVKM. CDR3 nucleotide sequence: TGTGCCAGCAGGACAGGCCCGTCTTACTCTGGAAACACCATATATTTT. Residues: CASRTGPSYSGNTIYF.

The chain is built from TRBV18 and TRBJ2-3; D remains unclear. With 0 bases removed from V and 6 bases from J, the gap between germline ends came to 10 bases. The length of the CDR3 is 14 residues. CDR1 is KGHSH, CDR2 LQKENI, per germline. This CDR3 is CASSPPLDWDTQYF. The CDR3 nucleotides are TGTGCCAGCTCACCACCGTTAGACTGGGATACGCAGTATTTT. The variable domain in full, completed from reference TRBV18 and TRBJ2-3, reads NAGVMQNPRHLVRRRGQEARLRCSPMKGHSHVYWYRQLPEEGLKFMVYLQKENIIDESGMPKERFSAEFPKEGPSILRIQQVVRGDSAAYFCASSPPLDWDTQYFGPGTRLTVL.

J is TRBJ2-7 and V is TRBV1; the table calls TRBD1, which could not be checked here. TRBV1 is a recognized pseudogene. The CDR3 is 15 residues long. CDR3 DNA: TGCACCAGCAGCCCAGGGACAGGGGAGGTCCACGAGCAGTACTTC. It yields the protein CTSSPGTGEVHEQYF.

The chain recombines TRBV4-1 with TRBJ2-7; 9 bases are shared with TRBD2. V gave up 3 bases and J gave up 2 bases; unmatched junction bases: 5. Germline CDR1 MGHRA, CDR2 YSYEKL. This CDR3 comprises 15 residues. The CDR3 here is CASSQKASGAYEQYF. CDR3 nucleotides: TGCGCCAGCAGCCAGAAAGCTAGCGGGGCCTACGAGCAGTACTTC.

This rearrangement joins TRBV4-2 to TRBJ2-7; 11 positions agree with TRBD1. CDR1 and CDR2 (germline): LGHNA, YNFKEQ. There are 15 residues in the CDR3. With 4 bases clipped from V and 3 bases from J, the junction kept 5 bases outside the gene matches. The DNA for the CDR3 is TGTGCCAGCAGCCTCGGGACAGGGGGTCACTACGAGCAGTACTTC. This sequence encodes CASSLGTGGHYEQYF.

This chain links TRBV5-1 with TRBJ1-2; no definite D call. Trimming took off 0 bases at V and 0 bases at J, with 9 bases between the two ends. CDR1 is SGHRS, CDR2 YFSETQ, per germline. This CDR3 is built from 15 residues. The CDR3 nucleotides read TGCGCCAGCAGCTTGGTACCGGGATCTAACTATGGCTACACCTTC. As protein: CASSLVPGSNYGYTF.

The chain combines TRBV6-2 or TRBV6-3 with TRBJ2-7, with TRBD2 identical over 7 bases. Germline lookup yields CDR1 MNHEY and CDR2 SVGEGT. This CDR3 is 15 amino acids long. The trim removed 6 bases at V and 0 bases at J, leaving 8 bases unmatched. CDR3 loop: CASSWGLPSSYEQYF. CDR3 sequence (DNA): TGTGCCAGCAGCTGGGGACTACCCTCCTCCTACGAGCAGTACTTC.

The chain employs TRBV10-3 and TRBJ1-4; D ambiguous. The V gene's germline CDR1 is ENHRY and CDR2 SYGVKD. The CDR3 covers 15 residues. V dropped 6 bases and J dropped 4 bases, with 15 bases sitting between them. CDR3 DNA: TGTGCCATCAGCGACGACACCGTGAGTAATGAAAAACTGTTTTTT. Translated: CAISDDTVSNEKLFF.

This chain's CDR3 is CASTLLEGPDTQYF. The CDR3 DNA reads TGTGCCAGCACCCTTTTGGAGGGCCCAGATACGCAGTATTTT. V is TRBV28 and J is TRBJ2-3; tentative D call: TRBD2 (6 bases). V was shortened by 7 bases and J by 4 bases, with 15 bases between the two germline ends. This CDR3 is built from 14 residues. Germline CDR1 is MDHEN and CDR2 is SYDVKM.

The rearrangement joins TRBV5-1 to TRBJ1-2; 9 positions agree with TRBD1. The trim removed 4 bases at V and 6 bases at J, leaving 7 bases unmatched. The germline CDR1 and CDR2 sequences are SGHRS and YFSETQ. The CDR3 loop spans 14 amino acids. In DNA form, the CDR3 reads TGCGCCAGCAGCCCATTGGACAGGGGACATGGCTACACCTTC. Its translation is CASSPLDRGHGYTF.

V usage is TRBV5-1 and J usage is TRBJ2-7; TRBD1 matches 7 bases. The CDR3 runs 14 residues. CDR1 SGHRS and CDR2 YFSETQ come from the germline V gene. V gave up 0 bases and J gave up 5 bases; unmatched junction bases: 5. The CDR3 bases are TGCGCCAGCAGCTTGGGCGAGGGGGCGGACGAGCAGTACTTC. Amino acid sequence: CASSLGEGADEQYF.